The T cell receptor (beta chain) described here comes from a study of cytomegalovirus exposure and HLA in healthy donors. Primers included in the PCR were 60 Vbeta and 13 Jbeta primers. Data came from immunoSEQ multiplex PCR; TCRdb stores just in-frame clones and leaves some out. The table has 150,000 to 200,000 clones, about 85% seen once. V was pared by 1 base and J by 5 bases, with 11 bases between. The CDR3 runs 14 residues. CDR1 and CDR2 (germline): SGHAT, FQDESV (reference sequence). The donors were healthy bone marrow donors. The V and J genes are TRBV11-1 and TRBJ1-1, with unresolved D. Sequenced sample: PBMCs. The clonotype comes from a man younger than 45 in good health and CMV-seropositive. For the CDR3, the DNA is TGTGCCAGCAGCTTAGTCGGTTTTGAGACTGAAGCTTTCTTT. Protein: CASSLVGFETEAFF.